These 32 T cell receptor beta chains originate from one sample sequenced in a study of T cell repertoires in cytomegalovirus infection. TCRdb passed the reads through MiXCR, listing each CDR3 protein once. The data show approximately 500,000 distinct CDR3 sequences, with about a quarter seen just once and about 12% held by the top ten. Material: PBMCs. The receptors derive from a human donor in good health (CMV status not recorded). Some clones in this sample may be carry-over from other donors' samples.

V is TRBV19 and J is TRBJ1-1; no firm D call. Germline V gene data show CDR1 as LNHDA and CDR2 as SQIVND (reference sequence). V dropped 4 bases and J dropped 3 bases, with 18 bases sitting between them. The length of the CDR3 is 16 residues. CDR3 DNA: TGTGCCAGTAGTACCCAATTAGGGTGGGTGCACACTGAAGCTTTCTTT. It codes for CASSTQLGWVHTEAFF.

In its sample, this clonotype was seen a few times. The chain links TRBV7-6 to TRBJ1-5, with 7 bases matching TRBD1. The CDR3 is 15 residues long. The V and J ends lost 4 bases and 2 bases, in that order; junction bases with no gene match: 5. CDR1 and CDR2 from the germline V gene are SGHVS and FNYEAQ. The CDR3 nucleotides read TGTGCCAGCAGCTGGACAGGTGAGGGCAATCAGCCCCAGCATTTT. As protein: CASSWTGEGNQPQHF.

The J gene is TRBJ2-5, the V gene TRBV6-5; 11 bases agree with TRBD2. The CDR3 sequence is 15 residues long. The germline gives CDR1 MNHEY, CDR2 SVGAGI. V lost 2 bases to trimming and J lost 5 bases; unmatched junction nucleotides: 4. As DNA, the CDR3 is TGTGCCAGCAGTTACCATAGCGGGAGGGGGGAGACCCAGTACTTC. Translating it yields CASSYHSGRGETQYF.

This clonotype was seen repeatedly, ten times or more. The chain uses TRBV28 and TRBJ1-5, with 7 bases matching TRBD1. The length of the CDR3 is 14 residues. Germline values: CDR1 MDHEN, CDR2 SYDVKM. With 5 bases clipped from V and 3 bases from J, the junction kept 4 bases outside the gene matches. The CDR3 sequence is CASSPTGYNQPQHF. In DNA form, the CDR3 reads TGTGCCAGCAGTCCGACAGGGTACAATCAGCCCCAGCATTTT.

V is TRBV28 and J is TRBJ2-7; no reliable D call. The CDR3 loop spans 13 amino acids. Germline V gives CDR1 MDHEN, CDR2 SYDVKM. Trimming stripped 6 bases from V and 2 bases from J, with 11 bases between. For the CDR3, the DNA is TGTGCCAGCAGCGTCCGTGGGACCTACGAGCAGTACTTC. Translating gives CASSVRGTYEQYF.

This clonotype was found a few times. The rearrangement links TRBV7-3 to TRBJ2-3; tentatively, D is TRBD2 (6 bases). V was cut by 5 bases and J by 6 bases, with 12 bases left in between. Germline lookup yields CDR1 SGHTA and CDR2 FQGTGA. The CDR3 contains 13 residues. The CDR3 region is CASSPRRGDTQYF. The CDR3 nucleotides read TGTGCCAGCAGCCCACGACGGGGGGATACGCAGTATTTT.

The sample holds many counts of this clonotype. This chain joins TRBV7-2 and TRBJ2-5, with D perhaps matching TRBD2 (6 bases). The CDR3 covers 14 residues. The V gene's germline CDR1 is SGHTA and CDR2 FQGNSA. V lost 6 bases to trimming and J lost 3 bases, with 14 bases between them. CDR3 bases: TGTGCCAGCAGTCGGGACTTGGGTGAAGAGACCCAGTACTTC. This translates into CASSRDLGEETQYF.

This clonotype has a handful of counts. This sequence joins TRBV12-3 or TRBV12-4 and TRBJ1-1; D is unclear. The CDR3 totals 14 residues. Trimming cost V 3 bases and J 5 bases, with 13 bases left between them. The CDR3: CASSLRRPRTEAFF. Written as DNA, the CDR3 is TGTGCCAGCAGTTTGCGCAGGCCGAGAACTGAAGCTTTCTTT.

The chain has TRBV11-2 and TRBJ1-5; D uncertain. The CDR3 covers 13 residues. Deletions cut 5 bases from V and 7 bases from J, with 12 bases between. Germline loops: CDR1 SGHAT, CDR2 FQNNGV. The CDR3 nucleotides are TGTGCCAGCAGCCCCGACATCTTCCAGCCCCAGCATTTT. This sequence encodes CASSPDIFQPQHF.

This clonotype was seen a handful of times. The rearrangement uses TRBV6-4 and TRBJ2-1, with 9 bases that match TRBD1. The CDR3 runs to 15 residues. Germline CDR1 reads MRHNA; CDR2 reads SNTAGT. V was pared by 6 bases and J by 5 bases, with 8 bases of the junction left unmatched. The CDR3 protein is CASSQKGTGNNEQFF. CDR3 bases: TGTGCCAGCAGCCAGAAAGGGACAGGGAACAATGAGCAGTTCTTC.

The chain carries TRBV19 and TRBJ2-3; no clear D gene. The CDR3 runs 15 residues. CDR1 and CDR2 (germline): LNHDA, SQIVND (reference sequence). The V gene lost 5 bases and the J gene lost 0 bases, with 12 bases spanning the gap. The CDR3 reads CASSSPTESTDTQYF. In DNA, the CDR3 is TGTGCCAGTAGTTCGCCGACGGAGAGCACAGATACGCAGTATTTT.

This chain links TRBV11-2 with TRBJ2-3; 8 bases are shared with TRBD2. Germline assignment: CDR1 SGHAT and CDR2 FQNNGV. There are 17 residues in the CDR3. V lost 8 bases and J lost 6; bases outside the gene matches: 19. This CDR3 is CASGDGGGTPWTDTQYF. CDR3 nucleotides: TGTGCCAGCGGGGACGGGGGGGGGACGCCATGGACGGATACGCAGTATTTT.

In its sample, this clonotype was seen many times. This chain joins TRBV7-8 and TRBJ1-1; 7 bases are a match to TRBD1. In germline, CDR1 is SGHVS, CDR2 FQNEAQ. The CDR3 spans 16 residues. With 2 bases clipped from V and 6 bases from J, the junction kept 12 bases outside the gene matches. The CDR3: CASSLLPTGVLAEAFF. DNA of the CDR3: TGTGCCAGCAGCTTACTCCCAACAGGGGTGTTAGCTGAAGCTTTCTTT.

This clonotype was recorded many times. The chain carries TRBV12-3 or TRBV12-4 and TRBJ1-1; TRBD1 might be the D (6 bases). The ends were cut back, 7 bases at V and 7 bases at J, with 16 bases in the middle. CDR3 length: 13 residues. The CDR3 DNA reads TGTGCCAGCACTCTAACAGGGTTAGGTGAAGCTTTCTTT. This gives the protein CASTLTGLGEAFF.

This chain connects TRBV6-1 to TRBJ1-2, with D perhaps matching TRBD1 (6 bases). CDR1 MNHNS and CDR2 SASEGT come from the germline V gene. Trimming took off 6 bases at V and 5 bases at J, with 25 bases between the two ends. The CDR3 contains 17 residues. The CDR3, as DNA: TGTGCCAGCAGGGGACGAGGGGGGGCTCCGGTTGGGTATGGCTACACCTTC. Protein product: CASRGRGGAPVGYGYTF.

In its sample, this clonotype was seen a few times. The chain's CDR3 is CASSSEKSRRDTQYF. CDR3 DNA sequence: TGTGCCAGCAGTTCCGAAAAGTCGCGACGGGATACGCAGTATTTT. The V and J genes are TRBV6-2 or TRBV6-3 and TRBJ2-3; D remains ambiguous. From germline, CDR1 is MNHEY and CDR2 SVGEGT. Trimming shortened V by 4 bases and J by 6 bases, and 17 bases separated the two germline ends. The CDR3 extends over 15 amino acids.

CDR3 residues: CASSFYVGGGLIPGRYTYEQYF. CDR3 nucleotides: TGTGCCAGCAGTTTCTATGTTGGAGGGGGTCTTATACCGGGACGATACACCTACGAGCAGTACTTC. The rearrangement joins TRBV12-3 or TRBV12-4 to TRBJ2-7; possibly TRBD1 or TRBD2 for D (6 bases each). V dropped 3 bases and J dropped 2 bases, with 35 bases sitting between them. The CDR3 spans 22 residues.

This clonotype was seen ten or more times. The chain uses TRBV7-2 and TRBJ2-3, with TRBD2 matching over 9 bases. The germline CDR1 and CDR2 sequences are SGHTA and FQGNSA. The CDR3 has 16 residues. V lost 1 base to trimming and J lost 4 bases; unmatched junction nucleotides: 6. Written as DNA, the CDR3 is TGTGCCAGCAGCTTAGGGCGCGGGGGGGGGGCAGATACGCAGTATTTT. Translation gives CASSLGRGGGADTQYF.

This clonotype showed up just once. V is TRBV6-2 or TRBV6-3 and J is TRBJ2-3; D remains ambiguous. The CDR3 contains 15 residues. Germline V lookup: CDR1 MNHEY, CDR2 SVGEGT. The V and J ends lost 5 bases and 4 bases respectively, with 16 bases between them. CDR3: CASSPKRVIPDTQYF. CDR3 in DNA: TGTGCCAGCAGTCCAAAACGGGTAATCCCAGATACGCAGTATTTT.

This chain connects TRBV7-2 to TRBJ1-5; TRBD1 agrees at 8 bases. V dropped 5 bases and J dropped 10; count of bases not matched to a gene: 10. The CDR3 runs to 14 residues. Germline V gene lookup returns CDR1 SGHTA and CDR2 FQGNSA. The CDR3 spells CASSIKTGDRPQHF. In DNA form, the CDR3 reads TGTGCCAGCAGCATAAAGACAGGGGATCGACCCCAGCATTTT.

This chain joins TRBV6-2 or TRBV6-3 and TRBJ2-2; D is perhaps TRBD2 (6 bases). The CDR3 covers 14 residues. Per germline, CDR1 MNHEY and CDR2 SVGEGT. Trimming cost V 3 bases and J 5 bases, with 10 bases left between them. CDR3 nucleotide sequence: TGTGCCAGCAGTTATCAGGCGGGGACCGGGGAGCTGTTTTTT. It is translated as CASSYQAGTGELFF.

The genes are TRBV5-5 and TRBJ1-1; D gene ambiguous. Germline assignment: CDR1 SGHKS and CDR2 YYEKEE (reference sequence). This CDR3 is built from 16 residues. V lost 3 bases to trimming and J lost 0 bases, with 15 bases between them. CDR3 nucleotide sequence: TGTGCCAGCAGCTATAACCCCGTCGTCATGAACACTGAAGCTTTCTTT. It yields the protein CASSYNPVVMNTEAFF.

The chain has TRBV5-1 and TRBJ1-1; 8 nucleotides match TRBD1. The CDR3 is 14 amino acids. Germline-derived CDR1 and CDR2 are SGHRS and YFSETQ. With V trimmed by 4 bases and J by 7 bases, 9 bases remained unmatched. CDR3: CASSTPGQENEAFF. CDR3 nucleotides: TGCGCCAGCAGCACCCCGGGACAGGAGAATGAAGCTTTCTTT.

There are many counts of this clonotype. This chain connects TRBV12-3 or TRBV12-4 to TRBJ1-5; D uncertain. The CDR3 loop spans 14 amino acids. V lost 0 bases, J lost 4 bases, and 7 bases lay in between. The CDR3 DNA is TGTGCCAGCAGTTTAGCCAAAACTAATCAGCCCCAGCATTTT. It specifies CASSLAKTNQPQHF.

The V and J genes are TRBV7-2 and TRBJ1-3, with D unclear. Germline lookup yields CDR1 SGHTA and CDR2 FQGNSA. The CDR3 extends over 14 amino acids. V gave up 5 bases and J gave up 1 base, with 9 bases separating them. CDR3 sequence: CASSPVISGNTIYF. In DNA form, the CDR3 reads TGTGCCAGCAGCCCCGTGATATCTGGAAACACCATATATTTT.

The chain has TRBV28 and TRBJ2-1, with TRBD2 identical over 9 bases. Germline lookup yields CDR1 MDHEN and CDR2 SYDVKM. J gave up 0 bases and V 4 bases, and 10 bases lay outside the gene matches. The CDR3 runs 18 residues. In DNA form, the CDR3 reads TGTGCCAGCAGTTCAAACGCCTGGCGGGAGGGCTCCTACAATGAGCAGTTCTTC. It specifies CASSSNAWREGSYNEQFF.

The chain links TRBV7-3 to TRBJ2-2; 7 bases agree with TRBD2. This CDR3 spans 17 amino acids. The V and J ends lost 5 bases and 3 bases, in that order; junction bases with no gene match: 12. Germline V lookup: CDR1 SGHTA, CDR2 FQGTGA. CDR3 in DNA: TGTGCCAGCAGCGGAGCAGGGCGGGAGTACGACACCGGGGAGCTGTTTTTT. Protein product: CASSGAGREYDTGELFF.

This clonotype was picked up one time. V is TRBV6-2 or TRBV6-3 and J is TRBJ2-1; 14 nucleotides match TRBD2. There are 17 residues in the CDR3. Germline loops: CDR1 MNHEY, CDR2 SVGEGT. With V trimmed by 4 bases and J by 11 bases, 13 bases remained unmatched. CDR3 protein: CASSLSMGTSGSKKQFF. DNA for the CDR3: TGTGCCAGCAGTTTGTCCATGGGGACTAGCGGGAGCAAAAAGCAGTTCTTC.

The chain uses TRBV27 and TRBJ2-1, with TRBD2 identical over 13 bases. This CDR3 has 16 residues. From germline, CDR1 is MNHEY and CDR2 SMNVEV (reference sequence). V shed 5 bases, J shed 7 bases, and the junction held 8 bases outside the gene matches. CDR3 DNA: TGTGCCAGCAGTATCGCTACTAGCGGGAGGGGGAATGAGCAGTTCTTC. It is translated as CASSIATSGRGNEQFF.

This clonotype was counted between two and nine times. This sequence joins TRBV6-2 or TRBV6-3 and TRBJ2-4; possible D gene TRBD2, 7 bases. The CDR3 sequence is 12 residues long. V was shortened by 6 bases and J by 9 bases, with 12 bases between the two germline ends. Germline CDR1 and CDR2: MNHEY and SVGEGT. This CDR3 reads CASRGGLRIQYF. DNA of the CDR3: TGTGCCAGCAGGGGGGGGCTACGCATTCAGTACTTC.

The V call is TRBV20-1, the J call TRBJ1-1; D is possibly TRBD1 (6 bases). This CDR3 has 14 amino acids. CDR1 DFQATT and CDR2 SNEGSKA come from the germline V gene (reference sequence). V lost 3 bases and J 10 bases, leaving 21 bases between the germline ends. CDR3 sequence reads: CSASFRGLKVGAFF. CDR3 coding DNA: TGCAGTGCTAGCTTCAGGGGCCTGAAAGTGGGAGCTTTCTTT.

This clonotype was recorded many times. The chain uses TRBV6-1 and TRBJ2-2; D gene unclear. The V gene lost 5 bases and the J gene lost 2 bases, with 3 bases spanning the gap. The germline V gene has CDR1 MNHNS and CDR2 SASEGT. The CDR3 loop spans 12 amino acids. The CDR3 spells CASSRNTGELFF. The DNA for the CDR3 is TGTGCCAGCAGTCGTAACACCGGGGAGCTGTTTTTT.